Each of the 28 T cell receptor beta chains below was sequenced from the same sample in a study of T cell responses to AZD1222 COVID-19 vaccine. Measured with immunoSEQ multiplex PCR; TCRdb has only the in-frame clones, and not every one. The sample gives fewer than 85,000 clones, 85% to 90% of which show up once; 4.8% is in the top ten. The material was peripheral blood, obtained 28 days after the second dose of the MenACWY control vaccine. Receptors originate from an adult who received the MenACWY meningococcal vaccine as a control.

The chain is built from TRBV4-3 and TRBJ2-7; TRBD1 agrees at 8 bases. This CDR3 contains 14 residues. V shed 3 bases and J 4 bases; nucleotides not matched to a gene: 5. Per germline, CDR1 LGHNA and CDR2 YSLEER. The CDR3 loop reads CASSHSRGPYEQYF. As DNA, the CDR3 is TGCGCCAGCAGCCATTCCAGGGGGCCGTACGAGCAGTACTTC.

The chain is built from TRBV11-3 and TRBJ2-1; D is uncertain. This CDR3 comprises 12 residues. The germline gives CDR1 SGHNT, CDR2 YENEEA. The germline V and J ends were trimmed by 6 bases and 8 bases, with 11 bases remaining between them. CDR3 sequence: CASSNSGHEQFF. The CDR3 bases are TGTGCCAGCAGTAATTCGGGCCATGAGCAGTTCTTC.

The V gene is TRBV19, the J gene TRBJ1-2; the match to TRBD1 covers 7 bases. J lost 2 bases, V lost 1 base, and 4 bases had no gene match. CDR1 is LNHDA and CDR2 is SQIVND in the germline V gene (reference sequence). The CDR3 spans 15 residues. CDR3 sequence reads: CASSIVSTGNYGYTF. The DNA of the CDR3 is TGTGCCAGTAGTATAGTATCGACAGGGAACTATGGCTACACCTTC.

A single count supports this clone. The rearrangement joins TRBV4-2 to TRBJ2-3; 10 bases are shared with TRBD2. The CDR3 has 16 residues. The V and J ends lost 1 base and 8 bases, in that order; junction bases with no gene match: 9. Germline V gene sequence: CDR1 LGHNA, CDR2 YNFKEQ. The CDR3 bases are TGTGCCAGCAGCCAAGGAAGCGGGGGGGCCCGGGGTACGCAGTATTTT. Translating gives CASSQGSGGARGTQYF.

V and J are TRBV28 and TRBJ1-5; a weak D match, TRBD1 (5 bases). The length of the CDR3 is 15 residues. Germline V gene lookup returns CDR1 MDHEN and CDR2 SYDVKM. V dropped 3 bases and J dropped 4 bases, with 13 bases sitting between them. CDR3 coding DNA: TGTGCCAGCAGTTTGAGGGGAGAGAGGAATCAGCCCCAGCATTTT. As protein: CASSLRGERNQPQHF.

The J gene is TRBJ1-6, the V gene TRBV18; D might be TRBD1 (5 bases). The germline V gene has CDR1 KGHSH and CDR2 LQKENI. This CDR3 has 15 residues. V dropped 5 bases and J dropped 7 bases, with 15 bases sitting between them. DNA of the CDR3: TGTGCCAGCTCAGAGGTGGGGGACGACAATTCACCCCTCCACTTT. It translates to CASSEVGDDNSPLHF.

The chain uses TRBV6-2 or TRBV6-3 and TRBJ1-1, with TRBD1 as a possible D gene (5 bases). CDR1 and CDR2 from the germline V gene are MNHEY and SVGEGT. CDR3 length equals 16 residues. Deletions cut 3 bases from V and 4 bases from J, with 18 bases between. Here the CDR3 reads CASSYRREGVGTEAFF. The CDR3 nucleotides read TGTGCCAGCAGTTATAGGAGGGAAGGGGTTGGCACTGAAGCTTTCTTT.

The chain carries TRBV10-2 and TRBJ2-5; 7 nucleotides agree with TRBD2. The junction had 12 bases not matched to a gene; V was cut back by 3 bases and J by 2 bases. The germline V gene encodes CDR1 WSHSY and CDR2 SAAADI. The length of the CDR3 is 17 residues. This CDR3 is CASSDPRVASGQETQYF. The CDR3 nucleotides read TGCGCCAGCAGTGACCCTAGAGTGGCTAGCGGACAAGAGACCCAGTACTTC.

This chain uses TRBV7-9 with TRBJ2-3; 10 positions match TRBD2. The CDR3 sequence is 16 residues long. Germline V CDR1 and CDR2: SEHNR, FQNEAQ (reference sequence). J gave up 4 bases and V 7 bases, and 11 bases lay outside the gene matches. The CDR3 sequence: CASKIAGGRESDTQYF. CDR3 sequence (DNA): TGTGCCAGCAAAATAGCGGGGGGCCGGGAATCAGATACGCAGTATTTT.

V gene TRBV3-1 (or the pseudogene TRBV3-2) combines with J gene TRBJ1-2; 10 bases align to TRBD1. J was trimmed by 4 bases and V by 4 bases; bases with no gene match: 6. Germline loops: CDR1 LGHDT, CDR2 YNNKEL (reference sequence). The CDR3 has 15 amino acids. The CDR3 loop is CASSPTGGTFYGYTF. In DNA form, the CDR3 reads TGTGCCAGCAGCCCGACAGGGGGCACCTTCTATGGCTACACCTTC.

The chain has TRBV4-3 and TRBJ1-5; D is ambiguous. The CDR3 sequence is 14 residues long. Germline assignment: CDR1 LGHNA and CDR2 YSLEER. Trimming left V 0 bases short and J 6 bases short, with 9 bases between. CDR3 amino acids: CASSQEVGGQPQHF. In nucleotides, the CDR3 is TGCGCCAGCAGCCAAGAGGTCGGTGGTCAGCCCCAGCATTTT.

V usage is TRBV4-3 and J usage is TRBJ2-1, with 11 bases that match TRBD2. V was pared by 0 bases and J by 8 bases, with 12 bases of the junction left unmatched. This CDR3 contains 18 residues. In germline, CDR1 is LGHNA, CDR2 YSLEER. The CDR3 region is CASSQDQVTSGGGDEQFF. As DNA, the CDR3 is TGCGCCAGCAGCCAAGATCAGGTTACTAGCGGGGGAGGGGATGAGCAGTTCTTC.

The chain has TRBV19 and TRBJ2-7; D is perhaps TRBD1 or TRBD2 (5 bases each). This CDR3 region has 16 residues. The germline CDR1 and CDR2 sequences are LNHDA and SQIVND (reference sequence). Trimming pared 4 bases from V and 4 bases from J, leaving 20 bases between. CDR3 residues: CASSTPSRVGDYEQYF. CDR3 coding DNA: TGTGCCAGTAGTACCCCCTCCAGGGTGGGGGATTACGAGCAGTACTTC.

This sequence joins TRBV28 and TRBJ1-2; D perhaps matches TRBD1 (5 bases). Trimming pared 6 bases from V and 6 bases from J, leaving 14 bases between. This CDR3 has 13 amino acids. CDR1 is MDHEN and CDR2 is SYDVKM in the germline V gene. The CDR3 bases are TGTGCCAGCAGCCAGTTCCAGGGCCATGGCTACACCTTC. Amino acid sequence: CASSQFQGHGYTF.

The V call is TRBV19, the J call TRBJ1-5; D uncertain. V lost 5 bases to trimming and J lost 5 bases, with 7 bases between them. Germline values: CDR1 LNHDA, CDR2 SQIVND (reference sequence). This CDR3 is 12 amino acids long. The CDR3 loop reads CASSSGDQPQHF. The CDR3 DNA reads as TGTGCCAGTAGTTCGGGAGATCAGCCCCAGCATTTT.

This chain links TRBV27 with TRBJ2-2, with 13 positions matching TRBD2. The CDR3 has 18 amino acids. Germline V lookup: CDR1 MNHEY, CDR2 SMNVEV (reference sequence). The V and J ends lost 5 bases and 6 bases, in that order; junction bases with no gene match: 12. The CDR3 loop is CASSLGTSGVVFAGELFF. The CDR3 region has the DNA TGTGCCAGCAGTCTCGGGACTAGCGGGGTTGTTTTTGCCGGGGAGCTGTTTTTT.

Points on this clone: The junction and the germline gene differ at one end; a read error may be behind it. The rearrangement joins TRBV6-5 to TRBJ2-7, with 7 bases aligning to TRBD2. The CDR3 runs 12 residues. Per the germline V gene, CDR1 is MNHEY and CDR2 is SVGAGI. CDR3 loop: CANGGGPYEQYF. DNA for the CDR3: TGTGCCAACGGCGGGGGACCCTATGAGCAGTACTTC.

The V and J genes are TRBV3-1 (or the pseudogene TRBV3-2) and TRBJ1-2; TRBD1 aligns across 7 bases. This CDR3 region has 13 residues. Germline CDR1 and CDR2: LGHDT and YNNKEL (reference sequence). The V gene end was trimmed by 3 bases and the J gene end by 7 bases; junction bases not matched to a gene: 5. CDR3: CASSQGGGSGYTF. In DNA form, the CDR3 reads TGTGCCAGCAGCCAGGGAGGGGGCTCTGGCTACACCTTC.

The genes are TRBV19 and TRBJ1-6, with D hard to call. There are 13 residues in the CDR3. Per the germline V gene, CDR1 is LNHDA and CDR2 is SQIVND (reference sequence). Trimming cost V 4 bases and J 7 bases, with 8 bases left between them. The CDR3 is CASSTGLNSPLHF. The CDR3 bases are TGTGCCAGTAGTACCGGACTGAATTCACCCCTCCACTTT. Combining the CDR3 with reference TRBV19 and TRBJ1-6 gives the whole variable domain DGGITQSPKYLFRKEGQNVTLSCEQNLNHDAMYWYRQDPGQGLRLIYYSQIVNDFQKGDIAEGYSVSREKKESFPLTVTSAQKNPTAFYLCASSTGLNSPLHFGNGTRLTVT.

This clone appeared a single time. The chain carries TRBV5-1 and TRBJ2-5; D is unresolved. V lost 4 bases to trimming and J lost 7 bases, with 8 bases between them. CDR3 length: 11 residues. Germline values: CDR1 SGHRS, CDR2 YFSETQ. This CDR3 reads CASSRVVTQYF. The CDR3 coding sequence is TGCGCCAGCAGCCGGGTTGTGACCCAGTACTTC.

The chain couples TRBV11-2 to TRBJ2-5; 8 nucleotides line up with TRBD1. Germline assignment: CDR1 SGHAT and CDR2 FQNNGV. The length of the CDR3 is 15 residues. The trim removed 5 bases at V and 4 bases at J, leaving 9 bases unmatched. The CDR3 region has the DNA TGTGCCAGCAGCGAAGGGGCAGGGGGCCCAGAGACCCAGTACTTC. Encoded protein: CASSEGAGGPETQYF.

The chain is built from TRBV28 and TRBJ1-2, with TRBD1 identical over 8 bases. This CDR3 is 14 amino acids long. The V gene end was trimmed by 4 bases and the J gene end by 6 bases; junction bases not matched to a gene: 7. Germline V lookup: CDR1 MDHEN, CDR2 SYDVKM. The CDR3 DNA is TGTGCCAGCAGTTATACAGGGGGTGGGAATGGCTACACCTTC. Its translation: CASSYTGGGNGYTF.

The chain employs TRBV6-6 and TRBJ1-2, with D uncertain. Per germline, CDR1 MNHNY and CDR2 SVGAGI (reference sequence). This CDR3 comprises 14 residues. V lost 2 bases to trimming and J lost 4 bases, with 11 bases between them. CDR3 DNA: TGTGCCAGCAGTTACGACGGCAGGTCCTATGGCTACACCTTC. This gives the protein CASSYDGRSYGYTF.

This chain connects TRBV7-8 to TRBJ1-1, with 9 bases matching TRBD1. The J segment lost 6 bases and the V segment lost 5 bases, leaving 10 bases of the junction unmatched. Germline V gene sequence: CDR1 SGHVS, CDR2 FQNEAQ. The CDR3 runs to 15 residues. CDR3 region: CASSPGTGRAAEAFF. Here the CDR3 DNA reads TGTGCCAGCAGCCCCGGGACAGGGAGGGCCGCTGAAGCTTTCTTT.

The chain links TRBV7-9 to TRBJ2-7, with D possibly being TRBD1 (7 bases). V was trimmed by 4 bases and J by 5 bases, leaving 12 bases between them. This CDR3 contains 13 residues. Germline V gene lookup returns CDR1 SEHNR and CDR2 FQNEAQ (reference sequence). CDR3: CASSYQGGDEQYF. DNA for the CDR3: TGTGCCAGCAGCTATCAGGGGGGAGACGAGCAGTACTTC.

This clone was seen only once. The chain is built from TRBV7-8 and TRBJ2-7; D gene ambiguous. Germline CDR1 and CDR2: SGHVS and FQNEAQ. Trimming shortened V by 0 bases and J by 5 bases, and 2 bases separated the two germline ends. The CDR3 extends over 11 amino acids. CDR3 in DNA: TGTGCCAGCAGCTTAGCCGACGAGCAGTACTTC. Residues: CASSLADEQYF.

This chain joins TRBV7-2 and TRBJ1-5, with 9 bases that match TRBD1. Germline V lookup: CDR1 SGHTA, CDR2 FQGNSA. The ends lost 5 bases at V and 5 bases at J; junction bases unmatched: 7. This CDR3 is 15 amino acids long. The CDR3 here is CASSLQGAWDQPQHF. In DNA, the CDR3 is TGTGCCAGCAGCCTACAGGGGGCTTGGGATCAGCCCCAGCATTTT.

J is TRBJ1-1 and V is TRBV5-4; 8 nucleotides agree with TRBD1. This CDR3 has 15 amino acids. Per germline, CDR1 SGHNT and CDR2 YYREEE (reference sequence). The trim removed 6 bases at V and 0 bases at J, leaving 7 bases unmatched. CDR3 amino acids: CASNGQGRMNTEAFF. The CDR3 nucleotides are TGTGCCAGCAACGGACAGGGTCGTATGAACACTGAAGCTTTCTTT.